This T cell receptor beta chain was observed in a study of shared clonotypes between healthy human individuals. Regarding the study as a whole: Sampling was confined to blood; repertoires within tissues likely differ.

As for this clone: Its antigen is currently unknown.

This CDR3 is built from 12 residues. V dropped 3 bases and J dropped 4 bases, with 8 bases sitting between them. Per the germline V gene, CDR1 is SQVTM and CDR2 is ANQGSEA. Authors' methods: Owing to the provision of junction-only sequences devoid of quality scores by immunoSEQ, filtering differed. The method was immunoSEQ multiplex PCR; TCRdb's version includes in-frame clones alone and lacks a portion of them. That table supplies the V and J calls and clone size; D and trimming were determined from the DNA. The sample has about 2.1 million clones, 90% to 95% seen once; the top ten hold around 1.8%. Terminally differentiated effector memory CD45RA+ cells were excluded from the naive CD8 cells, which were CD45RO-negative and positively selected for CCR7. The donors, all of them Caucasian adults, lived in Nashville, Tennessee.

Sequences were obtained from naive CD8+ T cells from PBMCs. The gene calls are TRBV29-1 and TRBJ2-3; D gene ambiguous. This clonotype originated in a man aged 18 to 29 in good health. Some clones in this sample may be carry-over from other donors' samples. The CDR3 DNA sequence: TGCAGCGTTGACAAGGCAGCAGATACGCAGTATTTT. Its translation: CSVDKAADTQYF.